The 22 T cell receptor beta chains in this list originate from one sample, sequenced in a study of technical replicates of blood from a handful of donors. Using immunoSEQ multiplex PCR, the repertoire was profiled, and TCRdb retains in-frame clones only, with some absent. The sample lists tens of thousands of clones; 85% to 95% were seen once. The sequenced sample consisted of T cells isolated from PBMCs. Source of these receptors: a human donor in good health.

The rearrangement links TRBV11-2 to TRBJ1-1, with D perhaps matching TRBD1 (6 bases). Trimming stripped 6 bases from V and 0 bases from J, with 20 bases between. Germline V lookup: CDR1 SGHAT, CDR2 FQNNGV. This CDR3 is built from 17 residues. The CDR3 spells CASSPGFRDMMNTEAFF. The CDR3 DNA is TGTGCCAGCAGTCCGGGTTTCCGGGACATGATGAACACTGAAGCTTTCTTT.

The rearrangement links TRBV18 to TRBJ1-4; TRBD1 might be the D (6 bases). Trimming took off 3 bases at V and 7 bases at J, with 15 bases between the two ends. The CDR3 sequence is 15 residues long. Germline-derived CDR1 and CDR2 are KGHSH and LQKENI. The CDR3 protein is CASSPATGLPEKLFF. The CDR3 region has the DNA TGTGCCAGCTCACCGGCGACAGGCCTGCCTGAAAAACTGTTTTTT.

This CDR3 reads CASSRKRGWVPDTQYF. The CDR3 DNA is TGTGCCAGCAGCCGAAAGCGAGGGTGGGTCCCAGATACGCAGTATTTT. V usage is TRBV14 and J usage is TRBJ2-3; maybe TRBD2 (5 bases). V was pared by 4 bases and J by 4 bases, with 18 bases between. This CDR3 has 16 amino acids. The germline V gene encodes CDR1 SGHDN and CDR2 FVKESK.

V usage is TRBV21-1 and J usage is TRBJ1-1. TRBV21-1 is a pseudogene. This CDR3 spans 15 amino acids. The CDR3 here is CASSTLYFRNTEAFF. In nucleotides, the CDR3 is TGTGCCAGCAGCACCTTGTATTTTAGGAACACTGAAGCTTTCTTT.

This chain joins TRBV27 and TRBJ2-7; 8 positions match TRBD2. Trimming cost V 2 bases and J 4 bases; bases outside gene matches: 13. CDR1 and CDR2 from the germline V gene are MNHEY and SMNVEV (reference sequence). The CDR3 length is 17 residues. The CDR3 sequence is CASSLLSGGPGVYEQYF. DNA of the CDR3: TGTGCCAGCAGTTTACTTTCGGGAGGGCCAGGTGTTTACGAGCAGTACTTC.

The table lists this clone with a count of one. V is TRBV4-2 and J is TRBJ2-3, with D possibly TRBD2 on 5 matching bases. Germline loops: CDR1 LGHNA, CDR2 YNFKEQ. Deletions cut 0 bases from V and 4 bases from J, with 14 bases between. The CDR3 contains 16 residues. CDR3: CASSQEVGLDPDTQYF. Written as DNA, the CDR3 is TGTGCCAGCAGCCAAGAGGTAGGACTTGATCCAGATACGCAGTATTTT.

This chain connects TRBV6-5 to TRBJ2-2; possible D gene TRBD1, 5 bases. Germline assignment: CDR1 MNHEY and CDR2 SVGAGI. Trimming shortened V by 0 bases and J by 6 bases, and 5 bases separated the two germline ends. This CDR3 spans 13 amino acids. CDR3 bases: TGTGCCAGCAGTTACTCGACAGCCGGGGAGCTGTTTTTT. It translates to CASSYSTAGELFF.

The chain is built from TRBV27 and TRBJ2-3; possible D gene TRBD1, 6 bases. The CDR3 is made up of 14 amino acids. V shed 4 bases and J shed 6 bases, with 14 bases lying between them. The germline gives CDR1 MNHEY, CDR2 SMNVEV (reference sequence). The DNA for the CDR3 is TGTGCCAGCAGTTCCCTTGACAGGAGTGATACGCAGTATTTT. This gives the protein CASSSLDRSDTQYF.

The V gene is TRBV6-1, the J gene TRBJ1-1; D unclear. Germline V gene data show CDR1 as MNHNS and CDR2 as SASEGT. V gave up 5 bases and J gave up 7 bases, with 8 bases separating them. The CDR3 is 11 residues long. In DNA form, the CDR3 reads TGTGCCAGCAGTTCCGGGGTTGAAGCTTTCTTT. Protein sequence: CASSSGVEAFF.

The J gene is TRBJ1-2, the V gene TRBV6-5, with TRBD1 identical over 7 bases. CDR3 length equals 14 residues. The junction had 6 bases not matched to a gene; V was cut back by 6 bases and J by 2 bases. Germline CDR1 MNHEY, CDR2 SVGAGI. The CDR3 is CASRNPGQNYGYTF. In DNA form, the CDR3 reads TGTGCCAGCAGAAATCCGGGACAGAACTATGGCTACACCTTC.

The chain combines TRBV7-2 with TRBJ1-2, with 7 bases lining up with TRBD1. Germline values: CDR1 SGHTA, CDR2 FQGNSA. The CDR3 consists of 15 residues. V shed 3 bases, J shed 4 bases, and the junction held 8 bases outside the gene matches. The CDR3 is CASSLGQHYGYGYTF. The CDR3 DNA sequence: TGTGCCAGCAGCTTGGGACAGCATTACGGCTATGGCTACACCTTC.

The genes are TRBV6-6 and TRBJ2-1; no clear D gene. Trimming removed 0 bases at V and 5 bases at J, with 8 bases between. The CDR3 has 14 residues. Germline V lookup: CDR1 MNHNY, CDR2 SVGAGI (reference sequence). The CDR3 region is CASSYSRLNNEQFF. The CDR3 region has the DNA TGTGCCAGCAGTTACTCGAGACTTAACAATGAGCAGTTCTTC.

The rearrangement uses TRBV2 and TRBJ2-5; 11 nucleotides agree with TRBD2. Trimming took 4 bases from V and 1 from J; bases not matched to a gene: 2. CDR3 length: 15 residues. Germline V gene data show CDR1 as SNHLY and CDR2 as FYNNEI. The DNA for the CDR3 is TGTGCCAGCAGTGGACTAGCGGGGAGCCAAGAGACCCAGTACTTC. Residues: CASSGLAGSQETQYF. The full variable domain, rest sourced from reference TRBV2 and TRBJ2-5, is EPEVTQTPSHQVTQMGQEVILRCVPISNHLYFYWYRQILGQKVEFLVSFYNNEISEKSEIFDDQFSVERPDGSNFTLKIRSTKLEDSAMYFCASSGLAGSQETQYFGPGTRLLVL.

The CDR3 loop is CASSHDTYSGNTIYF. CDR3 nucleotides: TGTGCCAGCAGCCACGACACGTACTCTGGAAACACCATATATTTT. This chain uses TRBV9 with TRBJ1-3; no definite D call. The CDR3 runs to 15 residues. Trimming took off 4 bases at V and 0 bases at J, with 11 bases between the two ends. Looked up from germline, CDR1 is SGDLS and CDR2 is YYNGEE.

The rearrangement links TRBV7-9 to TRBJ2-5; no clear D gene. Trimming stripped 7 bases from V and 1 base from J, with 10 bases between. Germline V gene sequence: CDR1 SEHNR, CDR2 FQNEAQ (reference sequence). The CDR3 extends over 13 amino acids. CDR3 DNA: TGTGCCAGCACCCCCCCTACCCAAGAGACCCAGTACTTC. As protein: CASTPPTQETQYF.

In its sample, this clone was seen once. The chain couples TRBV21-1 to TRBJ1-5; TRBD1 was called by the table and not checked on the DNA. TRBV21-1 is assigned pseudogene status. The CDR3 is made up of 17 amino acids. In DNA form, the CDR3 reads TGTGCCAGCAGCTCCCGATCCGAGGACAGGGGGCATCAGCCCCAGCATTTT. This gives the protein CASSSRSEDRGHQPQHF.

The rearrangement joins TRBV7-2 to TRBJ2-7; 10 bases line up with TRBD2. Germline CDR1 and CDR2: SGHTA and FQGNSA. This CDR3 has 14 amino acids. J gave up 3 bases and V 5 bases, and 4 bases lay outside the gene matches. CDR3 DNA: TGTGCCAGCAGCCTTCGACTAGCGGGCTACGAGCAGTACTTC. Translated: CASSLRLAGYEQYF. Combining the CDR3 with reference TRBV7-2 and TRBJ2-7 gives the whole variable domain GAGVSQSPSNKVTEKGKDVELRCDPISGHTALYWYRQSLGQGLEFLIYFQGNSAPDKSGLPSDRFSAERTGGSVSTLTIQRTQQEDSAVYLCASSLRLAGYEQYFGPGTRLTVT.

The chain carries TRBV10-3 and TRBJ2-1; weak D call: TRBD2 (5 bases). The CDR3 runs to 14 residues. V lost 4 bases to trimming and J lost 7 bases, with 14 bases between them. In germline, CDR1 is ENHRY, CDR2 SYGVKD. In DNA, the CDR3 is TGTGCCATCAGTGTATATAGCGCCGAAAATGAGCAGTTCTTC. Its protein product is CAISVYSAENEQFF.

The V call is TRBV30, the J call TRBJ1-4; possible D gene TRBD1, 6 bases. V was shortened by 5 bases and J by 12 bases, with 16 bases between the two germline ends. Germline loops: CDR1 GTSNPN, CDR2 SVGIG (reference sequence). The CDR3 has 12 amino acids. CDR3 protein: CAWSTGSWELFF. CDR3 nucleotides: TGTGCCTGGTCGACAGGCTCGTGGGAACTGTTTTTT.

This clone showed up just once. The rearrangement uses TRBV5-8 and TRBJ1-1; D is uncertain. Germline V gene sequence: CDR1 SGHTS, CDR2 YDEGEE. The V and J ends lost 6 bases and 1 base respectively, with 10 bases between them. This CDR3 has 13 amino acids. CDR3 nucleotides: TGTGCCAGCATCCTTATGGCGAACACTGAAGCTTTCTTT. Amino acid sequence: CASILMANTEAFF.

J is TRBJ2-7 and V is TRBV4-3; weak D call: TRBD2 (5 bases). The V end lost 5 bases, the J end lost 1 base, and 9 bases lay between the germline ends. The germline V gene encodes CDR1 LGHNA and CDR2 YSLEER. The CDR3 contains 13 residues. CDR3 nucleotide sequence: TGCGCCAGCAGCGTCGGGGTTTCCTACGAGCAGTACTTC. Its translation: CASSVGVSYEQYF.

The chain has TRBV7-8 and TRBJ2-2; 9 bases align to TRBD2. The CDR3 contains 17 residues. Unmatched junction bases numbered 8, after V lost 4 bases and J lost 2 bases. Germline-derived CDR1 and CDR2 are SGHVS and FQNEAQ. The CDR3 loop is CASSSEWTSANTGELFF. The CDR3 region has the DNA TGTGCCAGCAGCTCAGAATGGACTAGCGCTAACACCGGGGAGCTGTTTTTT.